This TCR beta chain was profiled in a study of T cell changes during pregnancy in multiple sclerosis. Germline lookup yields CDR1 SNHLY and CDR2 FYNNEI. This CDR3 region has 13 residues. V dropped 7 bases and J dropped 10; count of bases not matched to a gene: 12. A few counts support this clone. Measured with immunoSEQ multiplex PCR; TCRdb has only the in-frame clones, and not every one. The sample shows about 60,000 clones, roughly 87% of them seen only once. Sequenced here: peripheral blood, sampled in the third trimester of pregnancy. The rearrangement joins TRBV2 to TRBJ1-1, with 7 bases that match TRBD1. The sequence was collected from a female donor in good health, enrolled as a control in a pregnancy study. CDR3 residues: CASTKDRMEGAFF. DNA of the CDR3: TGTGCCAGCACCAAGGACAGGATGGAAGGAGCTTTCTTT.